This T cell receptor (beta chain) was recorded in a study of T-cell reconstitution after alpha-beta-depleted transplantation in children. This clonotype was seen many times. Its specificity is unknown. V was clipped by 3 bases and J by 4 bases, with 15 bases between them. Germline V gene sequence: CDR1 SGHKS, CDR2 YYEKEE (reference sequence). This CDR3 has 15 amino acids. Preparation of the TCRbeta library was carried out with unique molecular identifiers. TCRdb re-analysed the PCR reads in MiXCR, keeping a single row per CDR3 protein. In the table there are roughly 220,000 distinct CDR3 sequences, around 9.2% of which are singletons. Regarding the study as a whole: The study traced high day-60 TCRbeta diversity in some patients to surviving recipient T cells and thymic progenitors. One year post-transplant, T-cell counts and diversity were largely derived from T cells produced anew.

J is TRBJ2-3 and V is TRBV5-5, with a possible D match to TRBD2 (5 bases). The origin of this receptor is a male patient under 10 years old who had a stem cell transplant for acute myeloid leukemia, so the T cells may come from the graft donor. The sample in question was PBMCs, mostly from graft donor cells, obtained 360 days after TCRalphabeta/CD19-depleted stem cell transplant. The CDR3 sequence is CASSSAPTRADTQYF. In nucleotides, the CDR3 is TGTGCCAGCAGCTCCGCCCCCACTAGGGCAGATACGCAGTATTTT.